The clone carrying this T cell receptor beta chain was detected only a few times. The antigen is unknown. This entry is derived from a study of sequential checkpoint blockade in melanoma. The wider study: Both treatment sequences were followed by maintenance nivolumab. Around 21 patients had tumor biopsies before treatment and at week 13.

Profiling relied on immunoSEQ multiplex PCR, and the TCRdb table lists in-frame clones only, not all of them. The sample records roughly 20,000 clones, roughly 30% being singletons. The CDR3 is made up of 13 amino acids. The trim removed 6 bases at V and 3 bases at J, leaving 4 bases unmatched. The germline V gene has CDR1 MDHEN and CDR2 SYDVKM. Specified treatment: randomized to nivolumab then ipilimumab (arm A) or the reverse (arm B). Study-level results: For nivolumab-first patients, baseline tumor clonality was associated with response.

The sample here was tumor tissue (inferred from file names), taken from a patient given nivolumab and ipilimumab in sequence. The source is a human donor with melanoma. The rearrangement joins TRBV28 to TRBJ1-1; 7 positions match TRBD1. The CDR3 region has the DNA TGTGCCAGCAGATTACAGGGGTACACTGAAGCTTTCTTT. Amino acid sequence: CASRLQGYTEAFF.